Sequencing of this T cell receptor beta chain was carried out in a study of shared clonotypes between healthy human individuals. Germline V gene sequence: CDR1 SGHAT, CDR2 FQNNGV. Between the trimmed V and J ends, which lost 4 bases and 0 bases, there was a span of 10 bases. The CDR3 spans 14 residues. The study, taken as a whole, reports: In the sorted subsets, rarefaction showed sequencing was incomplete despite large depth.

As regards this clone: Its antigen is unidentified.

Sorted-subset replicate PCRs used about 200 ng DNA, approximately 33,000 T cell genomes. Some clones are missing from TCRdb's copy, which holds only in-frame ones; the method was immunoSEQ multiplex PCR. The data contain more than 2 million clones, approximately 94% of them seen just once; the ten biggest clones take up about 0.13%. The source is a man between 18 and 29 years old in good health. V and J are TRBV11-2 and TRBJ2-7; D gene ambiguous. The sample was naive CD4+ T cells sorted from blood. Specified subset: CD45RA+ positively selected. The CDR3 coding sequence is TGTGCCAGCAGCTCCGTGACGGGCTCCTACGAGCAGTACTTC. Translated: CASSSVTGSYEQYF.